This T cell receptor beta chain was obtained from a study of beta chain features in type 1 diabetes. Study outcomes and limitations: There was a moderate but significant shortening of TCRB CDR3s in all four CD4+ subsets of Type 1 diabetes patients.

Of the isolated RNA, all was reverse transcribed, and so the sequenced material was expressed TCRB transcripts. Sequencing was performed with immunoSEQ multiplex PCR; in TCRdb, only in-frame clones are kept and a portion is missing. Of about 230,000 clones listed, 16% were seen once; the top ten hold less than 0.09%. As for this clone: As yet, its antigen is unknown.

This CDR3 has 15 residues. After removal of 2 bases from V and 9 bases from J, the junction contained 9 bases not matched to a gene. The germline V gene has CDR1 SGHAT and CDR2 FQDESV (reference sequence). The sample consisted of naive CD4+ T cells from blood. The chain has TRBV11-1 and TRBJ2-1, with TRBD2 identical over 8 bases. The source of this sequence is a young man with type 1 diabetes. The CDR3 DNA reads TGTGCCAGCAGCTTAATGAGCGGGAGTTTTCCTGAGCAGTTCTTC. Its protein is CASSLMSGSFPEQFF.